Listed below are T cell receptor beta chains from one sample, sequenced in a study of cytomegalovirus exposure and HLA in healthy donors. Libraries were prepared by immunoSEQ multiplex PCR; TCRdb keeps only in-frame clonotypes and omits some of them. Of around 120,000 clones listed, around 84% were seen once; the top ten hold 3.3%. Sequencing was carried out using PBMCs. Receptor source: a woman aged 25 to 39 in good health and CMV-seropositive. Each CDR3 is given with its conserved first and last residue. D genes are given only for firm matches. Some rows mark clone size as missing; the rest say once, few, many or name a class of expanded clone.

>.|.|TRBV5-4|TRBJ1-2
CASSLRGGNYGYTF
TGTGCCAGCAGCCTTCGGGGAGGAAACTATGGCTACACCTTC
>.|.|TRBV7-2|TRBJ1-1
CASSSASTEAFF
TGTGCCAGCAGCTCCGCTAGCACTGAAGCTTTCTTT
>.|.|TRBV11-2|TRBJ2-7
CASTPNPRGQYF
TGTGCCAGCACCCCAAACCCCCGGGGGCAGTACTTC
>TRBD1|.|TRBV28|TRBJ1-1
CASTIAGQKNTEAFF
TGTGCCAGCACAATAGCGGGACAGAAGAACACTGAAGCTTTCTTT
>.|.|TRBV10-3|TRBJ2-2
CAITPEGDTGELFF
TGTGCCATCACCCCTGAAGGGGACACCGGGGAGCTGTTTTTT
>TRBD1|.|TRBV19|TRBJ2-1
CASSQKQGDEQFF
TGTGCCAGTAGCCAAAAGCAGGGGGATGAGCAGTTCTTC
>TRBD1|few|TRBV2|TRBJ1-2
CASTPMDRGGYTF
TGTGCCAGCACCCCAATGGACAGGGGGGGCTACACCTTC
>.|once|TRBV5-6|TRBJ2-7
CASSDRHRSSYEQYF
TGTGCCAGCAGCGATAGGCACAGGAGCTCCTACGAGCAGTACTTC
>TRBD1|.|TRBV11-1|TRBJ2-5
CASSPGTGIGQETQYF
TGTGCCAGCAGTCCCGGGACAGGAATTGGGCAAGAGACCCAGTACTTC
>.|few|TRBV4-2|TRBJ1-1
CASSQDSVNTEAFF
TGTGCCAGCAGCCAAGATTCCGTGAACACTGAAGCTTTCTTT
>TRBD2|.|TRBV5-8|TRBJ2-1
CASSFAGTSGKEQFF
TGTGCCAGCAGCTTCGCCGGGACTAGCGGGAAGGAGCAGTTCTTC
>TRBD1|.|TRBV18|TRBJ1-2
CASRKGGDGYTF
TGTGCCAGCCGGAAAGGGGGCGATGGCTACACCTTC
>TRBD1|.|TRBV7-9|TRBJ2-2
CASSLAQGAAKNTGELFF
TGTGCCAGCAGCTTAGCACAGGGGGCTGCCAAGAACACCGGGGAGCTGTTTTTT
>TRBD2|.|TRBV5-1|TRBJ2-1
CASSLVVSGGGNEQFF
TGCGCCAGCAGCTTGGTGGTTAGCGGGGGGGGGAATGAGCAGTTCTTC
>TRBD2|once|TRBV7-3|TRBJ2-2
CASSVTSGGAGELFF
TGTGCCAGCAGCGTAACTAGCGGGGGGGCCGGGGAGCTGTTTTTT
>.|.|TRBV4-1|TRBJ2-5
CASSQGPVSEVTQYF
TGCGCCAGCAGCCAAGGCCCAGTCTCTGAGGTGACCCAGTACTTC
>.|few|TRBV7-2|TRBJ2-2
CASSLEGLANTGELFF
TGTGCCAGCAGCTTAGAGGGGCTAGCGAACACCGGGGAGCTGTTTTTT
>.|.|TRBV6-4|TRBJ1-6
CASSEGLVRSPLHF
TGTGCCAGCAGTGAGGGTCTCGTGAGGTCACCCCTCCACTTT
>.|.|TRBV7-2|TRBJ2-5
CASSLTWQEETQYF
TGTGCCAGCAGCTTAACGTGGCAGGAAGAGACCCAGTACTTC